These 16 T cell receptor beta chains came from one sample sequenced in a study of cytomegalovirus exposure and HLA in healthy donors. PCR was performed using 60 Vbeta and 13 Jbeta primers. Sequencing was performed with immunoSEQ multiplex PCR; in TCRdb, only in-frame clones are kept and a portion is missing. The sample holds fewer than 150,000 clones, about 78% seen once. Source material: PBMCs. These receptors were obtained from a man aged 35 to 55 in good health and CMV-seropositive.

The chain carries TRBV9 and TRBJ2-1; 14 bases are a match to TRBD2. The CDR3 is made up of 18 amino acids. CDR1 is SGDLS and CDR2 is YYNGEE in the germline V gene. V shed 0 bases and J 8 bases; nucleotides not matched to a gene: 10. CDR3 nucleotide sequence: TGTGCCAGCAGCGTAGCTACGGGGGGACTAGCGGGAGTCCATGAGCAGTTCTTC. It translates to CASSVATGGLAGVHEQFF.

The rearrangement joins TRBV13 to TRBJ2-1; D gene ambiguous. CDR1 and CDR2 from the germline V gene are PRHDT and FYEKMQ (reference sequence). The CDR3 spans 14 residues. V shed 2 bases and J shed 10 bases, with 15 bases lying between them. The CDR3, as DNA: TGTGCCAGCAGCTTAAGCCGAAAGCGTCAAGAGCAGTTCTTC. This gives the protein CASSLSRKRQEQFF.

The DNA of the CDR3 is TGTGCCAGCACCCGTTTAAAAACTGAAGCTTTCTTT. Translating gives CASTRLKTEAFF. The V gene is TRBV13, the J gene TRBJ1-1; D unclear. Germline V gives CDR1 PRHDT, CDR2 FYEKMQ (reference sequence). Trimming removed 7 bases from V and 5 bases from J, with 11 bases in between. The CDR3 is 12 amino acids. The full variable domain, completed using reference TRBV13 and TRBJ1-1, is AAGVIQSPRHLIKEKRETATLKCYPIPRHDTVYWYQQGPGQDPQFLISFYEKMQSDKGSIPDRFSAQQFSDYHSELNMSSLELGDSALYFCASTRLKTEAFFGQGTRLTVV.

The genes are TRBV29-1 and TRBJ2-2; D is undetermined. CDR1 SQVTM and CDR2 ANQGSEA come from the germline V gene. The V end lost 3 bases, the J end lost 5 bases, and 4 bases lay between the germline ends. The CDR3 has 11 residues. CDR3 sequence reads: CSVESTGELFF. The DNA of the CDR3 is TGCAGCGTTGAGAGTACCGGGGAGCTGTTTTTT.

This chain links TRBV7-9 with TRBJ2-5; D is uncertain. CDR1 SEHNR and CDR2 FQNEAQ come from the germline V gene (reference sequence). V was cut by 2 bases and J by 4 bases, with 11 bases left in between. The CDR3 has 14 amino acids. The DNA of the CDR3 is TGTGCCAGCAGCTTATTGGATAAGCGAGAGACCCAGTACTTC. It translates to CASSLLDKRETQYF.

Remarks on this clone: This sample also contains other DNA sequences that code for the same CDR3. The V and J genes are TRBV4-2 and TRBJ1-1; no firm D call. V was trimmed by 2 bases and J by 5 bases, leaving 27 bases between them. Germline loops: CDR1 LGHNA, CDR2 YNFKEQ. This CDR3 is built from 19 residues. Here the CDR3 reads CASSQLRGSSKDGGTEAFF. The CDR3 nucleotides are TGTGCCAGCAGCCAACTGAGAGGCAGCTCGAAAGACGGTGGGACTGAAGCTTTCTTT.

The CDR3, as DNA: TGTGCCTGGAGTGTACGACCGCGGGCCCACTACAATGAGCAGTTCTTC. Its translation: CAWSVRPRAHYNEQFF. The chain is built from TRBV30 and TRBJ2-1, with a possible D match to TRBD2 (5 bases). Germline values: CDR1 GTSNPN, CDR2 SVGIG (reference sequence). The CDR3 has 16 residues. V was pared by 0 bases and J by 3 bases, with 15 bases between.

The rearrangement links TRBV5-1 to TRBJ1-1; possibly TRBD1 for D (5 bases). Trimming cost V 0 bases and J 5 bases, with 11 bases left between them. In germline, CDR1 is SGHRS, CDR2 YFSETQ. CDR3 length: 14 amino acids. CDR3 protein: CASSLEVGGTEAFF. The CDR3 DNA reads as TGCGCCAGCAGCTTGGAGGTCGGGGGGACTGAAGCTTTCTTT. Full variable domain (rest looked up from reference TRBV5-1 and TRBJ1-1): KAGVTQTPRYLIKTRGQQVTLSCSPISGHRSVSWYQQTPGQGLQFLFEYFSETQRNKGNFPGRFSGRQFSNSRSEMNVSTLELGDSALYLCASSLEVGGTEAFFGQGTRLTVV.

The rearrangement links TRBV30 to TRBJ2-3, with D perhaps TRBD2 (7 bases). Germline CDR1 GTSNPN, CDR2 SVGIG (reference sequence). With 0 bases removed from V and 9 bases from J, the gap between germline ends came to 19 bases. The CDR3 is 15 residues long. CDR3: CAWSVGAGARITQYF. CDR3 DNA sequence: TGTGCCTGGAGTGTGGGGGCGGGGGCCCGCATCACGCAGTATTTT. Full variable domain (outside the CDR3, taken from reference TRBV30 and TRBJ2-3): SQTIHQWPATLVQPVGSPLSLECTVEGTSNPNLYWYRQAAGRGLQLLFYSVGIGQISSEVPQNLSASRPQDRQFILSSKKLLLSDSGFYLCAWSVGAGARITQYFGPGTRLTVL.

The chain employs TRBV7-2 and TRBJ2-5; D gene ambiguous. This CDR3 comprises 13 residues. Germline CDR1 reads SGHTA; CDR2 reads FQGNSA. V shed 1 base and J shed 4 bases, with 7 bases lying between them. The CDR3 DNA is TGTGCCAGCAGCTTAGGTGCGGTAGAGACCCAGTACTTC. Protein product: CASSLGAVETQYF. Variable domain in full (rest from reference TRBV7-2 and TRBJ2-5): GAGVSQSPSNKVTEKGKDVELRCDPISGHTALYWYRQSLGQGLEFLIYFQGNSAPDKSGLPSDRFSAERTGGSVSTLTIQRTQQEDSAVYLCASSLGAVETQYFGPGTRLLVL.

The rearrangement uses TRBV19 and TRBJ2-6; D is unresolved. Germline CDR1 reads LNHDA; CDR2 reads SQIVND (reference sequence). V was cut by 5 bases and J by 2 bases, with 7 bases left in between. The CDR3 spans 14 residues. In DNA, the CDR3 is TGTGCCAGTAGTTTGCAGGCTGGGGCCAACGTCCTGACTTTC. Amino acids: CASSLQAGANVLTF.

The gene calls are TRBV6-1 and TRBJ2-5, with D maybe TRBD1 (6 bases). The V gene's germline CDR1 is MNHNS and CDR2 SASEGT. There are 13 residues in the CDR3. The V gene lost 7 bases and the J gene lost 5 bases, with 14 bases spanning the gap. The chain's CDR3 is CASTGGQSETQYF. In DNA, the CDR3 is TGTGCCAGCACCGGAGGACAGTCGGAGACCCAGTACTTC.

V gene TRBV19 combines with J gene TRBJ1-4; possible D gene TRBD1, 6 bases. Per the germline V gene, CDR1 is LNHDA and CDR2 is SQIVND (reference sequence). The CDR3 loop spans 16 amino acids. V was cut by 5 bases and J by 7 bases, with 20 bases left in between. CDR3 sequence reads: CASSPTLGGLLEKLFF. The CDR3 region has the DNA TGTGCCAGTAGTCCTACCCTTGGGGGCCTTCTTGAAAAACTGTTTTTT.

This chain connects TRBV4-1 to TRBJ2-7, with TRBD2 matching over 7 bases. Germline CDR1 reads MGHRA; CDR2 reads YSYEKL. V lost 4 bases, J lost 2 bases, and 11 bases stayed unmatched. CDR3 length: 16 residues. The CDR3 DNA follows: TGCGCCAGCAGCCTCAACATAGCGGGCATTACCTACGAGCAGTACTTC. Protein product: CASSLNIAGITYEQYF.

The chain recombines TRBV18 with TRBJ1-6, with a weak D call TRBD1 (6 bases). Germline CDR1 reads KGHSH; CDR2 reads LQKENI. The ends were cut back, 3 bases at V and 6 bases at J, with 15 bases in the middle. CDR3 length: 16 amino acids. CDR3 sequence (DNA): TGTGCCAGCTCACCGTCAGGGGATATTGGTAATTCACCCCTCCACTTT. It codes for CASSPSGDIGNSPLHF. Based on the CDR3 plus reference TRBV18 and TRBJ1-6, the full variable domain is NAGVMQNPRHLVRRRGQEARLRCSPMKGHSHVYWYRQLPEEGLKFMVYLQKENIIDESGMPKERFSAEFPKEGPSILRIQQVVRGDSAAYFCASSPSGDIGNSPLHFGNGTRLTVT.

The chain has TRBV7-2 and TRBJ2-5; D is undetermined. Germline CDR1 is SGHTA and CDR2 is FQGNSA. The CDR3 loop spans 13 amino acids. Trimming pared 2 bases from V and 3 bases from J, leaving 7 bases between. The CDR3 region is CASSLPVEETQYF. CDR3 nucleotide sequence: TGTGCCAGCAGCTTACCGGTGGAAGAGACCCAGTACTTC.